Listed below are T cell receptor beta chains from one sample, sequenced in a study of OX40 agonist ivuxolimab in advanced cancers. Data came from immunoSEQ multiplex PCR; TCRdb stores just in-frame clones and leaves some out. Among some 30,000 clones listed, roughly nine tenths were seen once. This specimen consisted of CD4+ or CD8+ T cells sorted from blood, obtained in a trial of the OX40 agonist ivuxolimab. The receptor source for this set is an adult with an advanced solid tumor such as melanoma, head and neck, liver or kidney cancer. Each CDR3 is given without its conserved first and last residue. Size is stated for part of the rows, as once, few or many counts, or as a class when the clone is expanded.

length	V	J	size	CDR3
12	TRBV15	TRBJ2-7	-	ATSRARGPYEQY
11	TRBV18	TRBJ1-2	-	ASSSGSSYGYT
14	TRBV5-1	TRBJ2-1	-	ASSLGGTGENNEQF
16	TRBV9	TRBJ2-3	-	ASSPGLAGGSSTDTQY
13	TRBV10-1	TRBJ2-7	once	ASSDPGQVPYEQY
12	TRBV7-9	TRBJ2-5	-	ASSFGQGPRGQY
11	TRBV28	TRBJ2-7	-	ASWAGGAYEQY
14	TRBV5-5	TRBJ1-1	-	ASSLDPYRVGTEAF
10	TRBV28	TRBJ2-7	-	ASRGSTYEQY
14	TRBV5-1	TRBJ1-2	-	ASSSEPGQGGYGYT
12	TRBV7-9	TRBJ2-5	-	ASSPLGVRETQY
12	TRBV10-1	TRBJ1-1	-	ASSEPRGSTEAF
13	TRBV4-2	TRBJ2-2	-	ASSRVGGPNGELF
11	TRBV10-3	TRBJ1-2	-	AISGLGGLGYT
13	TRBV28	TRBJ2-6	-	ASSYRGSGANVLT
11	TRBV6-5	TRBJ2-3	-	ASMGGGTDTQY